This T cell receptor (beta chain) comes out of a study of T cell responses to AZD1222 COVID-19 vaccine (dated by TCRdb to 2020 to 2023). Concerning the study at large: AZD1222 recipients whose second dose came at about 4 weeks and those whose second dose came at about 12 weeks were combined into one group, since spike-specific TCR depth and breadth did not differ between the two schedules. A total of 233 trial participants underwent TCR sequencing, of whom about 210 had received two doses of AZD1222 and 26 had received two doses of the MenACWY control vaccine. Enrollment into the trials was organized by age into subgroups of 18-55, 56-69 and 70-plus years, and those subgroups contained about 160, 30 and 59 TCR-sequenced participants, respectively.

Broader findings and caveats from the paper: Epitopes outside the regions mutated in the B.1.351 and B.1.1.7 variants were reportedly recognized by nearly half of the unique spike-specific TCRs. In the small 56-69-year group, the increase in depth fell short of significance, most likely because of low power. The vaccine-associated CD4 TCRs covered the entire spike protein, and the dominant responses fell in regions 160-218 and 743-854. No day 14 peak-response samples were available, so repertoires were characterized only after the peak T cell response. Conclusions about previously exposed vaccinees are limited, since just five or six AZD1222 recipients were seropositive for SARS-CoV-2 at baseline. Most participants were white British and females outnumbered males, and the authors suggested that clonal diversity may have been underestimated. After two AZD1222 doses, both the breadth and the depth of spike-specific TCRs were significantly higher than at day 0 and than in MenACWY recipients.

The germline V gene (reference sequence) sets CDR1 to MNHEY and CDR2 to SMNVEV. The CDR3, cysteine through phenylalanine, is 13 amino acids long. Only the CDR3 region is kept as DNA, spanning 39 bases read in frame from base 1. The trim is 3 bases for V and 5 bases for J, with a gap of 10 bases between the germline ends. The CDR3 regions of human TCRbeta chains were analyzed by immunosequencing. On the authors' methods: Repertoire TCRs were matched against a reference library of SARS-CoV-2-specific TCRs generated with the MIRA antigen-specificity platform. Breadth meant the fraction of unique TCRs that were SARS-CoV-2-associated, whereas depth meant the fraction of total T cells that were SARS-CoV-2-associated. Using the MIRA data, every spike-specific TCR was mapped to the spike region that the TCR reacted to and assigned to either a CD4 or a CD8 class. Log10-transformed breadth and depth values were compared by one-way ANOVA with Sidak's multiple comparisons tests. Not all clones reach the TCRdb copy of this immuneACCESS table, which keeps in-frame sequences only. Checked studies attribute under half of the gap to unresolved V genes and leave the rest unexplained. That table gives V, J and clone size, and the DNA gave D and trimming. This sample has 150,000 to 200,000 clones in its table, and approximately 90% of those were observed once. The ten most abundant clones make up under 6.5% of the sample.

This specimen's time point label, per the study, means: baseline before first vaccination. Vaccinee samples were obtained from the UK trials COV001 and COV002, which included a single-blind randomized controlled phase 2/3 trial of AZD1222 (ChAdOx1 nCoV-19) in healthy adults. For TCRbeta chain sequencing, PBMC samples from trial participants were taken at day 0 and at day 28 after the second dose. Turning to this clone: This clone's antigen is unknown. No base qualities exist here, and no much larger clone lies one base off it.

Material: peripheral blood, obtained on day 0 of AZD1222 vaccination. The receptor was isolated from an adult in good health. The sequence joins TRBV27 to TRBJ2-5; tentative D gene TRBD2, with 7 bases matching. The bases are TGTGCCAGCAGTTTTGGGGGGGCTGAGACCCAGTACTTC. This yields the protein CASSFGGAETQYF.